This T cell receptor beta chain derives from a study of graft-versus-host responses after intestinal transplantation. Study summary: Recipients across the board were started on anti-thymocyte globulin induction, then kept on tacrolimus and steroids for two to four years.

The repertoire was sequenced with immunoSEQ multiplex PCR; TCRdb's copy has only in-frame clones and lacks some. The data hold 90,000 to 150,000 clones, with over 80% observed a single time. Concerning this clone itself: The antigen is undetermined.

The length of the CDR3 is 14 residues. The germline V and J ends were trimmed by 3 bases and 0 bases, with 12 bases remaining between them. CDR1 and CDR2 from the germline V gene are GTSNPN and SVGIG (reference sequence). Study-wide results and caveats: Among recipient marrow samples, GvH clones were found; some appeared first in ileum or blood.

The V gene is TRBV30, the J gene TRBJ2-7, with a tentative D call TRBD1 (6 bases). The sequence was obtained from a human donor who received an intestinal transplant. Here the sequenced sample was unstimulated CD4+ T cells sorted from spleen or lymph node cells, taken before intestinal transplant. The CDR3 DNA sequence: TGTGCCTGGAGCCAAACAGGGACCTCCTACGAGCAGTACTTC. It translates to CAWSQTGTSYEQYF.